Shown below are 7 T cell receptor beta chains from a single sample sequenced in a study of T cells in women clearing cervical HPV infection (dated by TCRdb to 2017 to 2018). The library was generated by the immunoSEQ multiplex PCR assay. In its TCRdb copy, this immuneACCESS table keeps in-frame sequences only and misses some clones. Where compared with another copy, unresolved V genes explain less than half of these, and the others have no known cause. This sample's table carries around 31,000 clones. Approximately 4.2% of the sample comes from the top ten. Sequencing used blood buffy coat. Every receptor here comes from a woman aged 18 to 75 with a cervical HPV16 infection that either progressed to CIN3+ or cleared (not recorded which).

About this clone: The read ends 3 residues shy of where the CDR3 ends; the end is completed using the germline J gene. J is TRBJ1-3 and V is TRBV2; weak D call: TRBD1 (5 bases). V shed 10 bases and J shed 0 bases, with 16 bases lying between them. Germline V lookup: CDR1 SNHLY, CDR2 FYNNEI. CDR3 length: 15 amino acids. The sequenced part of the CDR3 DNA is TGTGCCATTACAGGCCCACTTAACTCTGGAAACACC. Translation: CAITGPLNSGNT. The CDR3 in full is CAITGPLNSGNTIYF.

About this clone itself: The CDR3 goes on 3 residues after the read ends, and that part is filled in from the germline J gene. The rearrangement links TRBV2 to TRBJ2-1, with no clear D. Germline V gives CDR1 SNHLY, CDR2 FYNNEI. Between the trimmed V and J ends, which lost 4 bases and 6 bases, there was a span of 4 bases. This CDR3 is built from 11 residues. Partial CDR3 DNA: TGTGCCAGCAGTGTGGCCAATGAG. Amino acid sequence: CASSVANE. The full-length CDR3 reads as CASSVANEQFF. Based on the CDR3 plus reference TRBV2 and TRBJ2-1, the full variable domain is EPEVTQTPSHQVTQMGQEVILRCVPISNHLYFYWYRQILGQKVEFLVSFYNNEISEKSEIFDDQFSVERPDGSNFTLKIRSTKLEDSAMYFCASSVANEQFFGPGTRLTVL.

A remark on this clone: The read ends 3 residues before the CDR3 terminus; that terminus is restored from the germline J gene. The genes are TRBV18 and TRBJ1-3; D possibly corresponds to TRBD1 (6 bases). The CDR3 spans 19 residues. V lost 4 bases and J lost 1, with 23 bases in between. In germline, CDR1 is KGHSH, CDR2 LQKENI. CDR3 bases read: TGTGCCAGCTCACAGACAACAGGGCTTATTAACCCATCTGGAAACACC. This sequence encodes CASSQTTGLINPSGNT. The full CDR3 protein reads CASSQTTGLINPSGNTIYF.

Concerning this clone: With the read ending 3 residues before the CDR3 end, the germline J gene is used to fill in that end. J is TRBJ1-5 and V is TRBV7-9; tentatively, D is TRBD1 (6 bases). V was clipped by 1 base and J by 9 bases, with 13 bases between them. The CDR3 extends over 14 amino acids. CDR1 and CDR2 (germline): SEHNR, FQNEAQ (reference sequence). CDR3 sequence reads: CASSLDGQLSPQHF. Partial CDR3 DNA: TGTGCCAGCAGCTTAGATGGACAGTTATCGCCC.

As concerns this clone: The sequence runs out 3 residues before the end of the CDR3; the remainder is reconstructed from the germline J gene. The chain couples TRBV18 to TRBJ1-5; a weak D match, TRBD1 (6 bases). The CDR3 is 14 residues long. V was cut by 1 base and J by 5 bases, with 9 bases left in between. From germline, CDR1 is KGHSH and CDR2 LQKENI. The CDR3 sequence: CASSPRDTDQPQHF. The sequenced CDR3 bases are TGTGCCAGCTCACCACGGGACACTGATCAGCCC.

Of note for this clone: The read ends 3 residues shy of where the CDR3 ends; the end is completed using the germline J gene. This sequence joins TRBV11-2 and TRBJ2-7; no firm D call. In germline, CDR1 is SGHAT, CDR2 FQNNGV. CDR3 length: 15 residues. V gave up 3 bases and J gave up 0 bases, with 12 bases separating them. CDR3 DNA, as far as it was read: TGTGCCAGCAGCTTTCTCGGTTCCTTCTCCTACGAG. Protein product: CASSFLGSFSYE. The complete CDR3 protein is CASSFLGSFSYEQYF.

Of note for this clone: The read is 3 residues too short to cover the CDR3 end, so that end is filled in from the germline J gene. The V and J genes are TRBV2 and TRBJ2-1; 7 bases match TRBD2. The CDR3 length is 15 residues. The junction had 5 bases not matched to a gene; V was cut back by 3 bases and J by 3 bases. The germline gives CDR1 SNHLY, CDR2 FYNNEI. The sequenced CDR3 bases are TGTGCCAGCAGTGACCAAGCGGGAATCTACAATGAG. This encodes CASSDQAGIYNE. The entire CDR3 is CASSDQAGIYNEQFF.